This T cell receptor (beta chain) was captured in a study of blood T cells in healthy people across ages. Total RNA extracted from each sample amounted to at least 5.5 micrograms. Of note for this clonotype: Antigen unknown.

It was with a sample-barcoded 5' primer and a J-beta primer mix that a second PCR of roughly 6 to 12 cycles was run. Researchers report that each sample yielded at least 2.5 million CDR3-containing paired-end reads. Each CDR3 protein gets one entry after TCRdb re-called the 5' RACE reads with MiXCR. The table has about 1.5 million distinct CDR3 sequences, approximately 43% seen once; the top ten hold 4%. Trimming cost V 0 bases and J 0 bases, with 7 bases left between them. This CDR3 region has 15 residues. Germline V gene sequence: CDR1 SGDLS, CDR2 YYNGEE. Study-level results: Naive T cell percentage showed a strong correlation with TCR beta diversity. Diversity of TCR beta per million T cells declined in a roughly linear way with age.

The sample was blood. This chain connects TRBV9 to TRBJ2-1; D gene unclear. The receptor was isolated from a woman aged 18 to 35 in good health. The CDR3 DNA sequence: TGTGCCAGCAGCGTAGTGTCACGCTCCTACAATGAGCAGTTCTTC. Encoded protein: CASSVVSRSYNEQFF. Based on the CDR3 plus reference TRBV9 and TRBJ2-1, the full variable domain is DSGVTQTPKHLITATGQRVTLRCSPRSGDLSVYWYQQSLDQGLQFLIQYYNGEERAKGNILERFSAQQFPDLHSELNLSSLELGDSALYFCASSVVSRSYNEQFFGPGTRLTVL.